Included here is one TCR beta chain sequence, with context. Its matching antigen is unknown. It was healthy bone marrow donors who served as donors. This sample was included in a study of cytomegalovirus exposure and HLA in healthy donors. CDR3 length: 18 amino acids. The V gene's germline CDR1 is LGHNT and CDR2 FRNRAP. Unmatched junction bases numbered 11, after V lost 2 bases and J lost 4 bases. Amplification used 60 Vbeta primers and 13 Jbeta primers. Here immunoSEQ multiplex PCR was the method, and the copy in TCRdb shows in-frame clones only, minus some. Here the sample spans about 120,000 clones, around 80% being singletons. Study-wide results and caveats: A cluster of highly shared sequence variants was likely a sequencing artifact. Productive rates of about 87% or about 30% were seen for most TCR beta V segments in an earlier analysis. High specificity and sensitivity for cytomegalovirus status were reported for the classifier.

The TCR was taken from a female donor in good health and CMV-seropositive. The sample comprised PBMCs. The rearrangement joins TRBV12-5 to TRBJ2-1, with 10 bases that match TRBD2. CDR3 nucleotides: TGTGCTAGTGGTTTGTCGACCTTAGCGGGGGGCATATACAATGAGCAGTTCTTC. The encoded protein is CASGLSTLAGGIYNEQFF.